This T cell receptor (beta chain) originates from a study of T cells in lung cancer brain metastases. Using immunoSEQ multiplex PCR, the repertoire was profiled, and TCRdb retains in-frame clones only, with some absent. This sample has around 5,000 clones, with about 85% found just once. Study-wide results and caveats: Paired lesions shared few clones; most were lesion-specific (mean Morisita about 0.23). Fragmented FFPE DNA may have left the infiltrating repertoire incompletely captured. Effects of preoperative corticosteroids on T cell infiltration in brain metastases could not be controlled.

Notes on this clone: Its antigen is unidentified.

Patients had resection for synchronous oligometastatic disease or delayed recurrence of a solitary brain metastasis. The germline gives CDR1 SGHDT, CDR2 YYEEEE. The CDR3 loop spans 14 amino acids. V was clipped by 5 bases and J by 6 bases, with 17 bases between them. Material for sequencing was tumor tissue from the primary lung tumor. The TCR originated in a woman between 50 and 59 years old with non-small cell lung cancer. The V call is TRBV5-6, the J call TRBJ1-2; the D gene is possibly TRBD1 (5 bases). The CDR3 sequence is CASRMWGRLDGYTF. The CDR3, as DNA: TGTGCCAGCAGAATGTGGGGCAGGCTCGATGGCTACACCTTC. The variable domain in full, with the rest retrieved from reference TRBV5-6 and TRBJ1-2, is DAGVTQSPTHLIKTRGQQVTLRCSPKSGHDTVSWYQQALGQGPQFIFQYYEEEERQRGNFPDRFSGHQFPNYSSELNVNALLLGDSALYLCASRMWGRLDGYTFGSGTRLTVV.